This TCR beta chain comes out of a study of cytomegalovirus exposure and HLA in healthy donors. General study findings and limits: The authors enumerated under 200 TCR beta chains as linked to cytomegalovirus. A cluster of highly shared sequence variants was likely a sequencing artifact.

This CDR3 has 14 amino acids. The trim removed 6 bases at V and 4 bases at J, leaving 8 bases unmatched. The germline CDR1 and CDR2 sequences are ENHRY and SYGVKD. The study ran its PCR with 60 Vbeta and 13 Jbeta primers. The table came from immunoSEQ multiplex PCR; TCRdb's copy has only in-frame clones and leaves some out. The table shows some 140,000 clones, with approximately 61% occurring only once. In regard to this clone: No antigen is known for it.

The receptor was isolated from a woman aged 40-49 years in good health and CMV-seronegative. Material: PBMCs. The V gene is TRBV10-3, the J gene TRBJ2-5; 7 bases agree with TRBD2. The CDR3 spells CAIRKGLQGETQYF. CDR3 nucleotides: TGTGCCATCAGGAAGGGACTACAAGGAGAGACCCAGTACTTC.